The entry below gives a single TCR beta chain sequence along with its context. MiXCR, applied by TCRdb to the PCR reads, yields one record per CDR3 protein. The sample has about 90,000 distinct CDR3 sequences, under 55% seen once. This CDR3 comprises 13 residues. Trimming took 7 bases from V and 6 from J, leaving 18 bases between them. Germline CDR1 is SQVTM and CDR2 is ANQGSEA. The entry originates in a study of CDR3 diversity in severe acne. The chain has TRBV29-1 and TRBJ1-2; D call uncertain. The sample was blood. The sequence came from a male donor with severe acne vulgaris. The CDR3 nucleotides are TGCAGCGCTGTGTACGGCACGAGCGATGGCTACACCTTC. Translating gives CSAVYGTSDGYTF.